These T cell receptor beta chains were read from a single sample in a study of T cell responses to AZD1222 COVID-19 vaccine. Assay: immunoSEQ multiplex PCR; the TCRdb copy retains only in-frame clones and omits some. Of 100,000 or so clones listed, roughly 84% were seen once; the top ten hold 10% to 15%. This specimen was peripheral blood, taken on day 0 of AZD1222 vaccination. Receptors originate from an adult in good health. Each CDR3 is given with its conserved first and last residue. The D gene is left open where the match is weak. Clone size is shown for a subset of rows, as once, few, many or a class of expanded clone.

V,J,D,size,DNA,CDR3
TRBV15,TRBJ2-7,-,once,TGTGCCACCAGCTCAGGTTGGGACGGAACCTACGAGCAGTACTTC,CATSSGWDGTYEQYF
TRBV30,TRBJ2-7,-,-,TGTGCCTGGAGGGCAGGGACCTACGAGCAGTACTTC,CAWRAGTYEQYF
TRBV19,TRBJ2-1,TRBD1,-,TGTGCCAGTAGCCCCGGGACAGGGGGCCGCAATGAGCAGTTCTTC,CASSPGTGGRNEQFF
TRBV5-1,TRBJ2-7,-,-,TGCGCCAGCAGCTCCTCAGGCTACGAGCAGTACTTC,CASSSSGYEQYF
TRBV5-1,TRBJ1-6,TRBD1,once,TGCGCCAGCAGCCTCGGACAACGGACAGGGGGCGCGTCACCCCTCCACTTT,CASSLGQRTGGASPLHF
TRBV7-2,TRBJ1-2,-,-,TGTGCCAGCAGCTTAGGAATCCAGGGTCCCCACTATGGCTACACCTTC,CASSLGIQGPHYGYTF
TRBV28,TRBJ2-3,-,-,TGTGCCAGCAGTTTCCAGAGCACAGATACGCAGTATTTT,CASSFQSTDTQYF
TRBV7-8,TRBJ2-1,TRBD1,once,TGTGCCAGCAGCCGAGGGACAGGGGCCTCCTACAATGAGCAGTTCTTC,CASSRGTGASYNEQFF
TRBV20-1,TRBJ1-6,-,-,TGCAGTGCTAGTGCAGGGATTAATTCACCCCTCCACTTT,CSASAGINSPLHF
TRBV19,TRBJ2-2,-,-,TGTGCCAGTAGTAGCCCTTCTACAGGGTTCACCGGGGAGCTGTTTTTT,CASSSPSTGFTGELFF
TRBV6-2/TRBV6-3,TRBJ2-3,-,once,TGTGCCAGCAGCGTGGTGCTTTCCACAGATACGCAGTATTTT,CASSVVLSTDTQYF
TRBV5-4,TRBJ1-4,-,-,TGTGCCAGCAGCTTGGGGATGGGGGGCGCCTCTAATGAAAAACTGTTTTTT,CASSLGMGGASNEKLFF
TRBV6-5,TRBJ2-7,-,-,TGTGCCAGCATCGACGCCCTCAGGGACGAGCAGTACTTC,CASIDALRDEQYF
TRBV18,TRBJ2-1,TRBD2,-,TGTGCCAGCTCACCTCCAGCGGGGGGTTACAATGAGCAGTTCTTC,CASSPPAGGYNEQFF
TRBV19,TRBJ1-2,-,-,TGTGCCAGTACAGACAGGCGCCTAGGCTATGGCTACACCTTC,CASTDRRLGYGYTF
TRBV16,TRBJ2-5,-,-,TGTGCCAGCAGCCAATTCCAGGGTGATCTGGAGACCCAGTACTTC,CASSQFQGDLETQYF
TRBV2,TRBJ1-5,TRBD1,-,TGTGCCAGCAGTGAGCAGGGGGTAAGCAATCAGCCCCAGCATTTT,CASSEQGVSNQPQHF
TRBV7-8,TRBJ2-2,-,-,TGTGCCAGCAAAGCGTTATTGAACACCGGGGAGCTGTTTTTT,CASKALLNTGELFF
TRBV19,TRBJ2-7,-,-,TGTGCCAGTAGTATACGGGCCGATTCCTACGAGCAGTACTTC,CASSIRADSYEQYF
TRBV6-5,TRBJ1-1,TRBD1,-,TGTGCCAGCTCCAACAGGGGGCGAAACACTGAAGCTTTCTTT,CASSNRGRNTEAFF
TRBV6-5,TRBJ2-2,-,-,TGTGCCAGCAGTTCAGGGTCGGCCACCGGGGAGCTGTTTTTT,CASSSGSATGELFF